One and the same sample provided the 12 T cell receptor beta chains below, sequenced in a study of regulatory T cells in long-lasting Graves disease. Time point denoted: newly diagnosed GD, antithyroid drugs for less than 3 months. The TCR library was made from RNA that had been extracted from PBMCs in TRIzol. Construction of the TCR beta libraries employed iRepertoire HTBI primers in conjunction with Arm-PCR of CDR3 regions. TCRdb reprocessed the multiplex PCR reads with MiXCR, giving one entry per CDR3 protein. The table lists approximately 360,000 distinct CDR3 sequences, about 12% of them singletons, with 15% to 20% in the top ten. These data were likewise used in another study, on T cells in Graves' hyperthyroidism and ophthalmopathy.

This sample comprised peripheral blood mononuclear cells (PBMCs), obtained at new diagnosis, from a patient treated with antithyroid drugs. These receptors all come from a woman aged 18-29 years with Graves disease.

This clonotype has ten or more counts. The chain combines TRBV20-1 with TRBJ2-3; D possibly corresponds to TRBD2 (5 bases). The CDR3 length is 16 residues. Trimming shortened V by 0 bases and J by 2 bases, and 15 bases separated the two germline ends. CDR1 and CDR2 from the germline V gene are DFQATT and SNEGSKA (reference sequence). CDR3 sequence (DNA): TGCAGTGCTAGAGAAGAGTGGCGGGTATTCACAGATACGCAGTATTTT. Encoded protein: CSAREEWRVFTDTQYF.

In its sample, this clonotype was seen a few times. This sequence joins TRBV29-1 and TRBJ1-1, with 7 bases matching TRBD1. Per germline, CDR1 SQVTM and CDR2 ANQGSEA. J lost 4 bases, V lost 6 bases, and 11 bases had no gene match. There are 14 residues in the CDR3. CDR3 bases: TGCAGCGTCACCCGCCAACAGGGGAGCACTGAAGCTTTCTTT. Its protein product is CSVTRQQGSTEAFF. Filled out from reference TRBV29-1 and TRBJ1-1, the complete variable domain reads SAVISQKPSRDICQRGTSLTIQCQVDSQVTMMFWYRQQPGQSLTLIATANQGSEATYESGFVIDKFPISRPNLTFSTLTVSNMSPEDSSIYLCSVTRQQGSTEAFFGQGTRLTVV.

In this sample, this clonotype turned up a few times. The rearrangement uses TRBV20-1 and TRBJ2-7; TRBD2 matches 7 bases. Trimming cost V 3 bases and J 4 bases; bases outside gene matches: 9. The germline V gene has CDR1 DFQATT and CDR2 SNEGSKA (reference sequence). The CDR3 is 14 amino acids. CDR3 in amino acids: CSASLLAGTYEQYF. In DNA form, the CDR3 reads TGCAGTGCTAGCCTTTTAGCGGGTACTTACGAGCAGTACTTC.

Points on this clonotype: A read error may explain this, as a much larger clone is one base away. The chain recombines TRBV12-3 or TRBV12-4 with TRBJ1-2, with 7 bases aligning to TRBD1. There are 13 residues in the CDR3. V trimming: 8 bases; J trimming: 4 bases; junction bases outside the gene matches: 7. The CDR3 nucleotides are TGTGCCAGCGGCCAGACAGGGACCTATGGCTACACCTTC. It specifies CASGQTGTYGYTF.

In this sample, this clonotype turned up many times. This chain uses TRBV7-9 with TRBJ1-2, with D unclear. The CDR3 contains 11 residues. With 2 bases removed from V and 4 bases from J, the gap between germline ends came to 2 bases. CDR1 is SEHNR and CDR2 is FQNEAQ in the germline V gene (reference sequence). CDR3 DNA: TGTGCCAGCAGCTTAAGCTATGGCTACACCTTC. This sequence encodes CASSLSYGYTF.

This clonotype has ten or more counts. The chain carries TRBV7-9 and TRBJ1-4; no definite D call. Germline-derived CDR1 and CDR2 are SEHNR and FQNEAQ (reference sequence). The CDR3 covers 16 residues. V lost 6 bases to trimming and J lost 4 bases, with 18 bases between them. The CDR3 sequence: CASSMGRVNVNEKLFF. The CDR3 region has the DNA TGTGCCAGCAGTATGGGAAGGGTGAACGTTAATGAAAAACTGTTTTTT.

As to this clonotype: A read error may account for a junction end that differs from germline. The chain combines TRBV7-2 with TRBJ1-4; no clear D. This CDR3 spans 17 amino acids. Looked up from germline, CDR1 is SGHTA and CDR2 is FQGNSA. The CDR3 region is CASSLFALRATSEKLFF. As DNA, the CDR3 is TGTGCCAGCAGCTTATTTGCCTTACGGGCAACTAGTGAAAAACTGTTTTTT.

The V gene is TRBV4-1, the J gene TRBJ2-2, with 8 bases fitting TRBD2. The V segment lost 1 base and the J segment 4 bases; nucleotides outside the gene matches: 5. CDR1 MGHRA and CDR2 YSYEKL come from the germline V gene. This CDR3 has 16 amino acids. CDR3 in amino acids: CASSQGAGRATGELFF. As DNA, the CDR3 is TGCGCCAGCAGCCAAGGGGCCGGGAGGGCCACCGGGGAGCTGTTTTTT.

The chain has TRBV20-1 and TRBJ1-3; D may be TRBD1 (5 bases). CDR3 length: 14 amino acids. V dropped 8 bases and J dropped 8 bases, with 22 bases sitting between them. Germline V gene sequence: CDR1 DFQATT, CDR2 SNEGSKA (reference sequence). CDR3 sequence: CSPSKGRSDDTIYF. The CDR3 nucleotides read TGCAGTCCCTCAAAGGGACGGTCGGATGACACCATATATTTT.

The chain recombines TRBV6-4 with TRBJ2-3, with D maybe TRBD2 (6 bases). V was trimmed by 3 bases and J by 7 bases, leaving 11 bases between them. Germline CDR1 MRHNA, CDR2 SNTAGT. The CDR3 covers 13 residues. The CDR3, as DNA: TGTGCCAGCAGTGATTCTAGCGAAAATACGCAGTATTTT. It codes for CASSDSSENTQYF.

The CDR3 region is CATSDPTTQGGTDTQYF. The CDR3 DNA sequence: TGTGCCACCAGTGACCCGACGACCCAAGGGGGCACAGATACGCAGTATTTT. The chain links TRBV24-1 to TRBJ2-3; D perhaps matches TRBD1 (5 bases). This CDR3 has 17 residues. Trimming took off 4 bases at V and 1 base at J, with 17 bases between the two ends. Germline CDR1 and CDR2: KGHDR and SFDVKD.

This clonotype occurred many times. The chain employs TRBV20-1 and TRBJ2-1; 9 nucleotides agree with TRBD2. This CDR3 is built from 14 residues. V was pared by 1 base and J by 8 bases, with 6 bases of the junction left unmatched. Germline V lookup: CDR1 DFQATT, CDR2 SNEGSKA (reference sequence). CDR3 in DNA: TGCAGTGCTAGAGTTCGCGGGAGGGCATATGAGCAGTTCTTC. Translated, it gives CSARVRGRAYEQFF.